The text below deals with one TCR beta chain. Original handling: Researchers report that nucleated cell counts were estimated from reference gene primer amplification. Here immunoSEQ multiplex PCR was the method, and the copy in TCRdb shows in-frame clones only, minus some. V, J and clone size derive from that table, while D and trimming were established from the DNA sequence. Seen here are about 42,000 clones, 89% observed once, and the top ten hold roughly 6.2%. The sample originates from a study of blood T cell repertoires in COVID-19. From germline, CDR1 is LGHNA and CDR2 YNFKEQ. The CDR3 sequence is 14 residues long. V was clipped by 4 bases and J by 8 bases; unmatched bases: 7.

This TCR was sampled from a human donor in a cohort sampled during active COVID-19. Sequencing was done on a sample of peripheral blood. V is TRBV4-2 and J is TRBJ1-2; TRBD1 matches 10 bases. CDR3: CASSRVQTGGGYTF. In nucleotides, the CDR3 is TGTGCCAGCAGCCGAGTTCAGACAGGGGGCGGCTACACCTTC.